This T cell receptor (beta chain) was profiled in a study of T cell responses to AZD1222 COVID-19 vaccine. General study results and limits: Nearly half of spike-specific TCRs reportedly target unmutated variant regions. The donor cohort was predominantly white British with a female majority, and clonal diversity may have been underestimated. Repertoire collection took place solely once the T cell response had peaked. Spike-specific TCR repertoires showed rising breadth and depth after two AZD1222 doses.

Data came from immunoSEQ multiplex PCR; TCRdb stores just in-frame clones and leaves some out. This table has approximately 200,000 clones, more than 75% appearing once. V lost 1 base and J lost 2, with 9 bases in between. Germline CDR1 reads LNHDA; CDR2 reads SQIVND (reference sequence). The CDR3 has 14 residues. Points on this clone: Its target is not known.

The rearrangement links TRBV19 to TRBJ2-7, with a weak D call TRBD1 (5 bases). The clonotype was recovered from an adult in good health. Sample: peripheral blood, taken on day 0 of MenACWY control vaccination. For the CDR3, the DNA is TGTGCCAGTAGTATAGTAGTGGACACCTACGAGCAGTACTTC. Translation: CASSIVVDTYEQYF.